These T cell receptor beta chains were read from a single sample in a study of CD8 T cells in ankylosing spondylitis. TCRdb fed the 5' RACE reads into MiXCR, producing one record per CDR3 protein. The table includes some 250,000 distinct CDR3 sequences, about 24% detected once. Material for sequencing was blood, either unsorted or a sorted T cell fraction (not recorded which). These receptors all come from a male donor with ankylosing spondylitis or in good health (not recorded which). Both conserved end residues are part of each CDR3. The order of the fields is CDR3 DNA, CDR3 protein, V gene, clone size, J gene, D gene. D genes are given only for firm matches. Size is stated for part of the rows, as once, few or many counts, or as a class when the clone is expanded.

TGCAGTGCTAGAGGGGACAGTCCCTATGGCCCGAATGGTGGCTACACCTTC,CSARGDSPYGPNGGYTF,TRBV20-1,.,TRBJ1-2,TRBD1
TGCAGCGTGTCCGCGGGGGGAGCCACAGATACGCAGTATTTT,CSVSAGGATDTQYF,TRBV29-1,.,TRBJ2-3,TRBD2
TGTGCCAGCCGACCCCCGGGATGGTATGGCGGGGAGCTGTTTTTT,CASRPPGWYGGELFF,TRBV12-3/TRBV12-4,few,TRBJ2-2,.
TGTGCCACCAGCAGAGGTACTCTCAGCACAGATACGCAGTATTTT,CATSRGTLSTDTQYF,TRBV15,.,TRBJ2-3,.
TGCAGCGTTGTTAGGAGCGGGGGGTCCGGAGAGACCCAGTACTTC,CSVVRSGGSGETQYF,TRBV29-1,many,TRBJ2-5,TRBD2
TGTGCCAGCAGTGACCGCGACAGGGGGCATGGGGCCAACGTCCTGACTTTC,CASSDRDRGHGANVLTF,TRBV25-1,few,TRBJ2-6,TRBD1
TGTGCCAGCAGCCGTAGCGGGGGCCGAAGCTCCTACGAGCAGTACTTC,CASSRSGGRSSYEQYF,TRBV3-1,.,TRBJ2-7,TRBD2
TGCAGTGCTGGCGAGGCAGGTAGCACCTTC,CSAGEAGSTF,TRBV20-1,.,TRBJ1-2,.
TGCGCCAGCAGCCAAGATCCTAGCGGGGGGGATGAGCAGTACTTC,CASSQDPSGGDEQYF,TRBV4-1,many,TRBJ2-7,TRBD2
TGCAGTGCTAGTAGTGCCGGGACTAGCATATACAATGAGCAGTTCTTC,CSASSAGTSIYNEQFF,TRBV20-1,.,TRBJ2-1,TRBD2
TGTGCCAGCAGATCTGGGGGACACCTCAACTATGGCTACACCTTC,CASRSGGHLNYGYTF,TRBV28,.,TRBJ1-2,.
TGCAGTGCTAGAGATGGGACTAGCAGATACTACAATGAGCAGTTCTTC,CSARDGTSRYYNEQFF,TRBV20-1,.,TRBJ2-1,TRBD2
TGCAGTGCTAGAGCCGGGAGCCGTATCGCCGAGCAGTACTTC,CSARAGSRIAEQYF,TRBV20-1,few,TRBJ2-7,.
TGTGCCAGCAGTATCAGGGCTGGAAACACCATATATTTT,CASSIRAGNTIYF,TRBV12-3/TRBV12-4,.,TRBJ1-3,.
TGCAGTGCTAGCTACATACCGGGACGCTACGGCTACACCTTC,CSASYIPGRYGYTF,TRBV20-1,.,TRBJ1-2,.
TGCAGTGCATCGAGACTAGCGGGGGCCGGAACCTACGAGCAGTACTTC,CSASRLAGAGTYEQYF,TRBV20-1,few,TRBJ2-7,TRBD2
TGTGCCAGCAGCTTACTCGGATCCCCATCCTACGAGCAGTACTTC,CASSLLGSPSYEQYF,TRBV7-6,once,TRBJ2-7,.
TGTGCCTGGAGTGGACAGGGACAGGGTTACAATGAGCAGTTCTTC,CAWSGQGQGYNEQFF,TRBV30,few,TRBJ2-1,TRBD1
TGCAGCGTTGAACCCGGGACAGGGATGTCCACTGAAGCTTTCTTT,CSVEPGTGMSTEAFF,TRBV29-1,many,TRBJ1-1,TRBD1
TGCAGTGCAGCCGGGACAGGTATAACGTACGAGCAGTACTTC,CSAAGTGITYEQYF,TRBV20-1,many,TRBJ2-7,TRBD1
TGTGCCAGCAGCCTCCCGGGACAGGGATCCTACAATGAGCAGTTCTTC,CASSLPGQGSYNEQFF,TRBV11-2,.,TRBJ2-1,TRBD1
TGTGCCACCAGCAGAGATCTGGGGGCAAACTCTGGAAACACCATATATTTT,CATSRDLGANSGNTIYF,TRBV15,many,TRBJ1-3,.
TGCAGTGCTAGAGATCGCTTGCGGCACCAAGAGACCCAGTACTTC,CSARDRLRHQETQYF,TRBV20-1,few,TRBJ2-5,.
TGCGCCAGCAGCCAACCCTCGGGGGGACAGGGGGGTCATGAGCAGTTCTTC,CASSQPSGGQGGHEQFF,TRBV4-1,many,TRBJ2-1,TRBD1
TGCAGTGCTAGAGTAGGGTTGGGCACCGGGGAGCTGTTTTTT,CSARVGLGTGELFF,TRBV20-1,.,TRBJ2-2,.
TGCGCCAGCTGGGGGGGGGAGCTCGGGTACAATGAGCAGTTCTTC,CASWGGELGYNEQFF,TRBV10-2,many,TRBJ2-1,TRBD2
TGTGCCAGCAGTTTTCGGCCTTACAATGAGCAGTTCTTC,CASSFRPYNEQFF,TRBV12-3/TRBV12-4,.,TRBJ2-1,.
TGTGCCAGCAAAATCGACAGCAACTACAAGCAGTACTTC,CASKIDSNYKQYF,TRBV2,.,TRBJ2-7,.
TGTGCCAGCAGTTTAGTAGGTACTCAGGGATCGGCTGGCTACACCTTC,CASSLVGTQGSAGYTF,TRBV12-3/TRBV12-4,.,TRBJ1-2,.
TGTGCCAGCACGAAGGGGGCCGGGACTAACGACACCGGGGAGCTGTTTTTT,CASTKGAGTNDTGELFF,TRBV11-1,many,TRBJ2-2,.
TGTGCCAGCAGTACGACAACAGGGGGCAAGGCCTACGAGCAGTACTTC,CASSTTTGGKAYEQYF,TRBV6-1,.,TRBJ2-7,TRBD1
TGTGCCAGCAGTTTTGGGACAGGAGGTGGCTACACCTTC,CASSFGTGGGYTF,TRBV12-3/TRBV12-4,few,TRBJ1-2,TRBD1
TGTGCCAGCAGCCAAACTAGACAAACCTACGAGCAGTACTTC,CASSQTRQTYEQYF,TRBV6-1,.,TRBJ2-7,.
TGTGCCAGCAGATTAGAAGACAATGAGCAGTTCTTC,CASRLEDNEQFF,TRBV6-6,.,TRBJ2-1,.
TGCAGTGCTATCCCCGGGGCGGGCTCCTACAATGAGCAGTTCTTC,CSAIPGAGSYNEQFF,TRBV20-1,.,TRBJ2-1,.
TGTGCCAGCAGTACCGGGACAGTAAACACTGAAGCTTTCTTT,CASSTGTVNTEAFF,TRBV7-6,.,TRBJ1-1,TRBD1
TGCAGTGCTCCTCATGGTACGCAGTATTTT,CSAPHGTQYF,TRBV20-1,many,TRBJ2-3,.
TGTGCCAGCAGTTTGGGGGCTTTAGGCTATGGCTACACCTTC,CASSLGALGYGYTF,TRBV12-3/TRBV12-4,few,TRBJ1-2,.
TGCAGTGCTAGAGAGTGGGCTAATGAAAAACTGTTTTTT,CSAREWANEKLFF,TRBV20-1,many,TRBJ1-4,.
TGCGCCAGCCACCGGGGCAGGGGCCCTGATGAGCAGTTCTTC,CASHRGRGPDEQFF,TRBV10-1,.,TRBJ2-1,.
TGTGCCAGCAGTGACACGCGGCTCGGGGGGGAGCAGTACTTC,CASSDTRLGGEQYF,TRBV6-1,.,TRBJ2-7,TRBD2
TGCAGTGCTACCCCCTGGCCCACTGAAGCTTTCTTT,CSATPWPTEAFF,TRBV20-1,many,TRBJ1-1,.
TGTGCTAGTGTACCAGCGGGGGGGGATGAGCAGTTCTTC,CASVPAGGDEQFF,TRBV12-5,.,TRBJ2-1,TRBD2
TGTGCCAGCACAACAGGTAACAATGAGCAGTTCTTC,CASTTGNNEQFF,TRBV27,many,TRBJ2-1,.
TGCGCCAGCAGCTTCGACAGGGATTGGTCACCCCTCCACTTT,CASSFDRDWSPLHF,TRBV5-1,once,TRBJ1-6,TRBD1
TGCAGTGCTAGAAGAGGGTCTAACTATGGCTACACCTTC,CSARRGSNYGYTF,TRBV20-1,many,TRBJ1-2,.
TGCAGTGCTCCTCAGCGCGGGGGGAGGACTGAAGCTTTCTTT,CSAPQRGGRTEAFF,TRBV20-1,few,TRBJ1-1,.
TGCAGTGCTCAAGGACAGGGGGCTATCACAGATACGCAGTATTTT,CSAQGQGAITDTQYF,TRBV20-1,many,TRBJ2-3,TRBD1
TGCAGCGCCCATTCACATGATTTGGAGTTCTTC,CSAHSHDLEFF,TRBV29-1,many,TRBJ2-1,.
TGTGCCAGCAGCTTGGATGTGGATGAGACCCAGTACTTC,CASSLDVDETQYF,TRBV5-5,.,TRBJ2-5,.
TGCAGTGTTAATAACCGGGCGGAGACCCAGTACTTC,CSVNNRAETQYF,TRBV20-1,few,TRBJ2-5,.